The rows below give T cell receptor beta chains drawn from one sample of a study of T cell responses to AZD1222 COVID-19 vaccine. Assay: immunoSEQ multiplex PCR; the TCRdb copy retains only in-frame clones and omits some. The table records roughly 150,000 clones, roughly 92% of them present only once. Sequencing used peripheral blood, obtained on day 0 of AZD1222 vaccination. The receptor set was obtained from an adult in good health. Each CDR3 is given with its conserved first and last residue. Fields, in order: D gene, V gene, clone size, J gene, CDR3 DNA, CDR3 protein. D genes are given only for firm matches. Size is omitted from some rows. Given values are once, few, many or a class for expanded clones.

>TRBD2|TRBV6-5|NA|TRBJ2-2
TGTGCCAGCAGCGCCGGGACTACGAACACCGGGGAGCTGTTTTTT
CASSAGTTNTGELFF
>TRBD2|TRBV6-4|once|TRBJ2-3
TGTGCCAGCAGTGACCATCCAATAGCGGGGGGGCAGTATTTT
CASSDHPIAGGQYF
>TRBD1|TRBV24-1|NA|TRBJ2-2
TGTGCCACCCGGGGCACAGGGGCGAACACCGGGGAGCTGTTTTTT
CATRGTGANTGELFF
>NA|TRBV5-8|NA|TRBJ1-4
TGTGCCAGCAGCCTCTTCCTAGGAACACCAGGGGAAAAACTGTTTTTT
CASSLFLGTPGEKLFF
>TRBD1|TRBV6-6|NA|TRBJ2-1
TGTGCCAGCAGTGCCGGGACAGCGTACAATGAGCAGTTCTTC
CASSAGTAYNEQFF
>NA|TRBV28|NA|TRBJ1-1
TGTGCCAGCAGTTTAGGGTCCGGGGGCGCAGGGAACACTGAAGCTTTCTTT
CASSLGSGGAGNTEAFF
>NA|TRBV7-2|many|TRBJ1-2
TGTGCCAGCAGCTTAACGAGACAAAATGGCTACACCTTC
CASSLTRQNGYTF
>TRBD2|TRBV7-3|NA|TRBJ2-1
TGTGCCAGCAGCTTAGATAGCGGGGGCTACAATGAGCAGTTCTTC
CASSLDSGGYNEQFF
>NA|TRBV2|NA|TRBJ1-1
TGTGCCAGCAGTCTAGGGAACACTGAAGCTTTCTTT
CASSLGNTEAFF
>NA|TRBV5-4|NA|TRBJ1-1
TGTGCCAGCAGCCCAAGGGGGGACACCAACACTGAAGCTTTCTTT
CASSPRGDTNTEAFF
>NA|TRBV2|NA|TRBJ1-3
TGTGCCAGCAGGGCCCGGGACGTCGCGGGCGGAAACACCATATATTTT
CASRARDVAGGNTIYF
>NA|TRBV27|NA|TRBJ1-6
TGTGCCAGCAGTTTCCGGAACAGTGGTTCACCCCTCCACTTT
CASSFRNSGSPLHF
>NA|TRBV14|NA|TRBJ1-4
TGTGCCAGCAGCAGGGTTAATGGTGAAAAACTGTTTTTT
CASSRVNGEKLFF
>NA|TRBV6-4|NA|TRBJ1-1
TGTGCCAGCAGTGTCACAGGGTTTCTTCTTTTGGCTTTCTTT
CASSVTGFLLLAFF
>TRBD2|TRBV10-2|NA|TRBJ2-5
TGCGCCAGCCGGCTAGCGGGGCAAGAGACCCAGTACTTC
CASRLAGQETQYF
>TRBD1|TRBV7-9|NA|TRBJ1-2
TGTGCCAGCACCCAACAGGGGGTTAACTATGGCTACACCTTC
CASTQQGVNYGYTF
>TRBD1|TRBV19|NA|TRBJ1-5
TGTGCCAGTACCGGGACAGTCTATAGCAATCAGCCCCAGCATTTT
CASTGTVYSNQPQHF
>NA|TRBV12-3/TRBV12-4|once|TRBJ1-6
TGTGCCAGCCAAGGGGAGGGACGCTCACCCCTCCACTTT
CASQGEGRSPLHF
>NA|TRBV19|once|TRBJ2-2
TGTGCCAGTAGTATAGCCAGTCTGGGCACCGGGGAGCTGTTTTTT
CASSIASLGTGELFF
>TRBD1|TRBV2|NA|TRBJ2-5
TGTGCCAGCAGCACCGACAGGGGGCGGGAGACCCAGTACTTC
CASSTDRGRETQYF
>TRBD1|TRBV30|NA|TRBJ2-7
TGTGCCTGGAGTAAACCCAGACAGGGGGGTTACGAGCAGTACTTC
CAWSKPRQGGYEQYF
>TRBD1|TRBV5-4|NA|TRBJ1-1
TGTGCCAGCAGTCCGGGACAGATGAACACTGAAGCTTTCTTT
CASSPGQMNTEAFF
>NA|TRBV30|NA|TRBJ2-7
TGTGCCTGGCAGCAAGGAGGGCCACCCTCTTTAGGTTACGAGCAGTACTTC
CAWQQGGPPSLGYEQYF
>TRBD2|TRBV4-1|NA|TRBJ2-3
TGCGCCAGCAGCCAGCTACTAGCGGGGGCCCTGAGAGATACGCAGTATTTT
CASSQLLAGALRDTQYF
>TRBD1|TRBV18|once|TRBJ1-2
TGTGCCAGCTCACCACAGGGACAGGAGGTGGGGACTAACTATGGCTACACCTTC
CASSPQGQEVGTNYGYTF
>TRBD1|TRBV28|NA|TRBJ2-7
TGTGCCAGCAGTTTAGGACAGGGGGCTGGTGAGCAGTACTTC
CASSLGQGAGEQYF
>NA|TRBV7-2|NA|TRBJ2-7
TGTGCCAGCAGCCAACCCACCTACGAGCAGTACTTC
CASSQPTYEQYF
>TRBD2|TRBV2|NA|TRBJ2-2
TGTGCCAGCAGTGTAGGACTAGCCGCCACCGGGGAGCTGTTTTTT
CASSVGLAATGELFF
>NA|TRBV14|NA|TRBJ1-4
TGTGCCAGCAGCCCGGCGGGGGCAACTAATGAAAAACTGTTTTTT
CASSPAGATNEKLFF
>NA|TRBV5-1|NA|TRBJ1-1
TGCGCCAGCAGCTTTATGGCCGGGGGCACTGAAGCTTTCTTT
CASSFMAGGTEAFF
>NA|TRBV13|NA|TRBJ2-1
TGTGCCAGCACTAACAGGGACGGGGGGAGTGAGCAGTTCTTC
CASTNRDGGSEQFF
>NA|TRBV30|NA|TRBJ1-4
TGTGCCTGGGTCCGTGGCGCGGGTGAAAAACTGTTTTTT
CAWVRGAGEKLFF
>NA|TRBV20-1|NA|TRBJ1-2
TGCAGTGGTCGGAGGGACTCTGACTACACCTTC
CSGRRDSDYTF
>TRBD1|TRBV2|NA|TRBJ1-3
TGTGCCAGCAGTGAGGGGACAGCCTCCTCTGGAAACACCATATATTTT
CASSEGTASSGNTIYF
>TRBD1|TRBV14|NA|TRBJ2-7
TGTGCCAGCAGCCAAGATTGGCTTTGGGGACAGGAACCCCACTACGAGCAGTACTTC
CASSQDWLWGQEPHYEQYF
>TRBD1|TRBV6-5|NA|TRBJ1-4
TGTGCCAGCAGTTACGGGGACAGACCTAATGAAAAACTGTTTTTT
CASSYGDRPNEKLFF
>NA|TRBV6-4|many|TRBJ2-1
TGTGCCAGCAGGGCTGACAACAATGAGCAGTTCTTC
CASRADNNEQFF
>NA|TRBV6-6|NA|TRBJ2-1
TGTGCCAGCAGTTACGAGCGCCGAGAGCAGTTCTTC
CASSYERREQFF
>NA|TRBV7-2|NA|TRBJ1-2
TGTGCCAGCAGCGCGGACGGTTCCCGAGGTGGCTACACCTTC
CASSADGSRGGYTF
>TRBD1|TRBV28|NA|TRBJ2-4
TGTGCCAGCCGAACAGGGGGAGGAAACATTCAGTACTTC
CASRTGGGNIQYF
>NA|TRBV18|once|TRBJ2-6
TGTGCCAGCTCTCCGGACATTTCTGGGGCCAACGTCCTGACTTTC
CASSPDISGANVLTF
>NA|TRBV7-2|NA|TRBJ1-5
TGTGCCAGCAGCCCGGCAGGGGACAGCAATCAGCCCCAGCATTTT
CASSPAGDSNQPQHF
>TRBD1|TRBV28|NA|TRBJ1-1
TGTGCCAGCAGTTCCCCCGGACAGGGGCTCATGAACACTGAAGCTTTCTTT
CASSSPGQGLMNTEAFF
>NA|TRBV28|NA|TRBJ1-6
TGTGCCAGCAGTTCTGCTAGCTCCTTCCATAATTCACCCCTCCACTTT
CASSSASSFHNSPLHF
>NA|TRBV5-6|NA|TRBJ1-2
TGTGCCAGCAGCTTGGCGTCGGGCCCTCCTTATGGCTACACCTTC
CASSLASGPPYGYTF
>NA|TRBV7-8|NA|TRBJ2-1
TGTGCCAGCAGCTTAGAGGGCACCTACAATGAGCAGTTCTTC
CASSLEGTYNEQFF
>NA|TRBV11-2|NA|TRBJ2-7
TGTGCCAGCAGCTTAGGTCTAGCTAACTACGAGCAGTACTTC
CASSLGLANYEQYF
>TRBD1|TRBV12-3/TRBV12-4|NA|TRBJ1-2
TGTGCCAGCAGTCCCGGGACAGGGACCGGCTACACCTTC
CASSPGTGTGYTF
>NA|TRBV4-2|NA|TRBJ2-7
TGTGCCAGCAGCCAAGGGTCAGGGTACGAGCAGTACTTC
CASSQGSGYEQYF
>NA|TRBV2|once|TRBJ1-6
TGTGCCAGCAGTCTCGACCAACAGGGATGGAATTCACCCCTCCACTTT
CASSLDQQGWNSPLHF
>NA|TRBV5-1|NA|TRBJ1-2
TGCGCCAGCAGCCGGGAAACAACCAATGGCTACACCTTC
CASSRETTNGYTF